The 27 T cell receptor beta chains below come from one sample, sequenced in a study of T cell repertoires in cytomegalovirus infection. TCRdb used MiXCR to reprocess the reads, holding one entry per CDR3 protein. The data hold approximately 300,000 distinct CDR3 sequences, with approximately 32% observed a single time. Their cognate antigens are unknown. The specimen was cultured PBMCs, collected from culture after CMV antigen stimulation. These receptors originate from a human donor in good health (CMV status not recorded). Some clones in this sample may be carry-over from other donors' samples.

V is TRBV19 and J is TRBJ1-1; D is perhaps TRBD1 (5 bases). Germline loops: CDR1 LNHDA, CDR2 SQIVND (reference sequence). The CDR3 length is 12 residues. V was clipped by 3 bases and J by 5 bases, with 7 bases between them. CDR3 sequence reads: CASSMGGTEAFF. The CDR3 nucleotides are TGTGCCAGTAGTATGGGGGGTACTGAAGCTTTCTTT.

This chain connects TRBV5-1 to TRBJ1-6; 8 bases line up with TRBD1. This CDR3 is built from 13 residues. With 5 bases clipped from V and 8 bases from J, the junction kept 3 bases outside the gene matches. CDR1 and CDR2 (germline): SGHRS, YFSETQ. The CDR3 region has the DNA TGCGCCAGCAGGACAGGGGCGGATTCACCCCTCCACTTT. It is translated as CASRTGADSPLHF.

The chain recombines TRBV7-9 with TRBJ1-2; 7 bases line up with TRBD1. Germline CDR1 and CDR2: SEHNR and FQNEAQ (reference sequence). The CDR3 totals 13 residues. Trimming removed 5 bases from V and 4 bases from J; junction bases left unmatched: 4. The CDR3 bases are TGTGCCAGCAGCAGACAGGGCTTCTATGGCTACACCTTC. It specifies CASSRQGFYGYTF.

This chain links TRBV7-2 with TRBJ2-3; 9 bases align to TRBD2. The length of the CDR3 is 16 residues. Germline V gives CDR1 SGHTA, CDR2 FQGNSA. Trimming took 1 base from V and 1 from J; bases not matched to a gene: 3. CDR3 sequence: CASSLGAGGGTDTQYF. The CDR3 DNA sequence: TGTGCCAGCAGCTTAGGAGCGGGAGGAGGCACAGATACGCAGTATTTT. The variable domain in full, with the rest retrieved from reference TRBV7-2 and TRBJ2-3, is GAGVSQSPSNKVTEKGKDVELRCDPISGHTALYWYRQSLGQGLEFLIYFQGNSAPDKSGLPSDRFSAERTGGSVSTLTIQRTQQEDSAVYLCASSLGAGGGTDTQYFGPGTRLTVL.

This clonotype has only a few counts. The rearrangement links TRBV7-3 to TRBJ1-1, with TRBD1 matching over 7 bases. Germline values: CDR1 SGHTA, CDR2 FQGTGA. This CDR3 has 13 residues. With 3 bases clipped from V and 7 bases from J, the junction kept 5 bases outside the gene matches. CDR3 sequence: CASSFRGGGEAFF. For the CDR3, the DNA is TGTGCCAGCAGCTTCAGGGGGGGAGGTGAAGCTTTCTTT.

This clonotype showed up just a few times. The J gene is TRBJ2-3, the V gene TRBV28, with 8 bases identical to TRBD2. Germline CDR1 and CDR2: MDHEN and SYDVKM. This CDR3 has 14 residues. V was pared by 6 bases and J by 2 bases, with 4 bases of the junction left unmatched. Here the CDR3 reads CASSVAGTTDTQYF. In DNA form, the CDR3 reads TGTGCCAGCAGCGTAGCGGGAACCACAGATACGCAGTATTTT. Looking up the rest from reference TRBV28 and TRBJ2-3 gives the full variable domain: DVKVTQSSRYLVKRTGEKVFLECVQDMDHENMFWYRQDPGLGLRLIYFSYDVKMKEKGDIPEGYSVSREKKERFSLILESASTNQTSMYLCASSVAGTTDTQYFGPGTRLTVL.

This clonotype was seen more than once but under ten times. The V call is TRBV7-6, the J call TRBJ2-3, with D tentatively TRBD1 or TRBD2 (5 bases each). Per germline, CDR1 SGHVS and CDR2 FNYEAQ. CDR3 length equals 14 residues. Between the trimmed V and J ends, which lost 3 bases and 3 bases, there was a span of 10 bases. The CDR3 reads CASSFLGETDTQYF. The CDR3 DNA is TGTGCCAGCAGCTTTTTGGGGGAGACAGATACGCAGTATTTT.

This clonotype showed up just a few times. CDR3 loop: CASSPQGGQGGYEQYF. The CDR3 DNA reads as TGTGCCAGCTCACCACAGGGTGGACAGGGGGGCTACGAGCAGTACTTC. V gene TRBV18 combines with J gene TRBJ2-7; 10 nucleotides match TRBD1. V gave up 1 base and J gave up 3 bases; unmatched junction bases: 6. The CDR3 covers 16 residues. Per the germline V gene, CDR1 is KGHSH and CDR2 is LQKENI. Full variable domain (rest looked up from reference TRBV18 and TRBJ2-7): NAGVMQNPRHLVRRRGQEARLRCSPMKGHSHVYWYRQLPEEGLKFMVYLQKENIIDESGMPKERFSAEFPKEGPSILRIQQVVRGDSAAYFCASSPQGGQGGYEQYFGPGTRLTVT.

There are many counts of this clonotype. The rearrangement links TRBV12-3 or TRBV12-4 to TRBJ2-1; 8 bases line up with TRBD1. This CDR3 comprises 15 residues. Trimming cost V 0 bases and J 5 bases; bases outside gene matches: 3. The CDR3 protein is CASSLAPGGHNEQFF. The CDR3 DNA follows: TGTGCCAGCAGTTTAGCCCCAGGGGGCCACAATGAGCAGTTCTTC.

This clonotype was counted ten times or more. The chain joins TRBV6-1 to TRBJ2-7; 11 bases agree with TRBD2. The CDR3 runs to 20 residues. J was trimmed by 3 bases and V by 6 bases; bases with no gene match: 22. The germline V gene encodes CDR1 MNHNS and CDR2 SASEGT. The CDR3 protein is CASSHSLAGASTGSFYEQYF. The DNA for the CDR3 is TGTGCCAGCAGCCACTCACTAGCGGGAGCTTCTACGGGGAGCTTCTACGAGCAGTACTTC.

The CDR3 DNA reads as TGTGCCAGCAGTAGGGGACTAGCGGGGGTGGATGAGCAGTTCTTC. Its translation is CASSRGLAGVDEQFF. The chain has TRBV7-3 and TRBJ2-1; TRBD2 agrees at 14 bases. The CDR3 spans 15 residues. The V gene end was trimmed by 6 bases and the J gene end by 8 bases; junction bases not matched to a gene: 6. Germline V gene lookup returns CDR1 SGHTA and CDR2 FQGTGA. The variable domain in full, completed from reference TRBV7-3 and TRBJ2-1, reads GAGVSQTPSNKVTEKGKYVELRCDPISGHTALYWYRQSLGQGPEFLIYFQGTGAADDSGLPNDRFFAVRPEGSVSTLKIQRTERGDSAVYLCASSRGLAGVDEQFFGPGTRLTVL.

Written as DNA, the CDR3 is TGTGCCAGTACCCCGATACACGGTCAGCCCCAGCATTTT. Encoded protein: CASTPIHGQPQHF. The V gene is TRBV19, the J gene TRBJ1-5; no firm D call. CDR3 size: 13 residues. Looked up from germline, CDR1 is LNHDA and CDR2 is SQIVND (reference sequence). V shed 7 bases and J shed 6 bases, with 13 bases lying between them.

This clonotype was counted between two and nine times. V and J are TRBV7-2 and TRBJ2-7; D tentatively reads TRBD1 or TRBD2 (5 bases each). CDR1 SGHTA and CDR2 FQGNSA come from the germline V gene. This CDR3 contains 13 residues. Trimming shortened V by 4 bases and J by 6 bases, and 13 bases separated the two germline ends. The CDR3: CASSSGTGLEQYF. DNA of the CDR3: TGTGCCAGCAGCTCCGGGACGGGCCTCGAGCAGTACTTC.

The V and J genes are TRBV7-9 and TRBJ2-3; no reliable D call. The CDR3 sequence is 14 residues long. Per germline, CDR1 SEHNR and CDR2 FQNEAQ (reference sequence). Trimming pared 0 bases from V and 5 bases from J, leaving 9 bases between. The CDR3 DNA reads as TGTGCCAGCAGCTTAGCCCAGCTAGAAGATACGCAGTATTTT. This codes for CASSLAQLEDTQYF.

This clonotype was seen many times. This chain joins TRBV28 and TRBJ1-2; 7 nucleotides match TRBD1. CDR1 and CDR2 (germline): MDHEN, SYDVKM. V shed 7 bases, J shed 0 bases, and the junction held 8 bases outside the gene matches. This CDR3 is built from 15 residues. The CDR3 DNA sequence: TGTGCCAGCAATCGACAGGGAGTTTCTAACTATGGCTACACCTTC. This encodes CASNRQGVSNYGYTF.

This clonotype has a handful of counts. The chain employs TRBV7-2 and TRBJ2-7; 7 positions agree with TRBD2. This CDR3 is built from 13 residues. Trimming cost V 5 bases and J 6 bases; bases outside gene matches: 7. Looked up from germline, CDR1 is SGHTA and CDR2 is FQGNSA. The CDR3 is CASSGLAVSEQYF. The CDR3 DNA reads TGTGCCAGCAGCGGGCTAGCGGTCTCCGAGCAGTACTTC.

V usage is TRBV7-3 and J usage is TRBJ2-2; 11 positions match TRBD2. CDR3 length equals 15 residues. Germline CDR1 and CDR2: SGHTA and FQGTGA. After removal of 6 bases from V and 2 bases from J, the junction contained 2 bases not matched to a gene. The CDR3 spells CASRLAGVNTGELFF. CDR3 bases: TGTGCCAGCAGACTAGCGGGGGTCAACACCGGGGAGCTGTTTTTT.

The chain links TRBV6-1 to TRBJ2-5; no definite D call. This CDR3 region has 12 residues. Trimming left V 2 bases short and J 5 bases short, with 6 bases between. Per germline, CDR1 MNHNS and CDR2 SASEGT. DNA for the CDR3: TGTGCCAGCAGTGAACGGTGGGAGACCCAGTACTTC. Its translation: CASSERWETQYF.

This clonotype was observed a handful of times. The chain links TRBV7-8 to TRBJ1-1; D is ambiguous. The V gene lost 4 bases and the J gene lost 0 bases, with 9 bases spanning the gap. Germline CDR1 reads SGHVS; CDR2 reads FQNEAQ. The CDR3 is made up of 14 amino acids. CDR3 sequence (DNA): TGTGCCAGCAGCTCCATTACTGTGAACACTGAAGCTTTCTTT. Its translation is CASSSITVNTEAFF.

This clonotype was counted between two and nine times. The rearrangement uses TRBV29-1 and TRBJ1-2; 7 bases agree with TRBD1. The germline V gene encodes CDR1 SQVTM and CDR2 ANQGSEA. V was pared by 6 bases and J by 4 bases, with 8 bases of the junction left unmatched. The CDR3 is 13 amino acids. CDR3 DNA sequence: TGCAGCGTCGAGGAGGGGGCTGGCTATGGCTACACCTTC. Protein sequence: CSVEEGAGYGYTF.

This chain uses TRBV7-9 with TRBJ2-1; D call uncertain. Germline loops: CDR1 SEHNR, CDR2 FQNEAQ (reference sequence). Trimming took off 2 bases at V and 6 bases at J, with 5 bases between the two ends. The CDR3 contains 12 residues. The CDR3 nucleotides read TGTGCCAGCAGCTTATCGGTCAATGAGCAGTTCTTC. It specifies CASSLSVNEQFF.

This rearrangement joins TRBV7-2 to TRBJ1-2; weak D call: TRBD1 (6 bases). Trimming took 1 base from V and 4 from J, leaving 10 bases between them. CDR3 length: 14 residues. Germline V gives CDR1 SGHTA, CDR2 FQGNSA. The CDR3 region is CASSLDPGAYGYTF. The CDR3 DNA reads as TGTGCCAGCAGCTTAGACCCGGGGGCCTATGGCTACACCTTC.

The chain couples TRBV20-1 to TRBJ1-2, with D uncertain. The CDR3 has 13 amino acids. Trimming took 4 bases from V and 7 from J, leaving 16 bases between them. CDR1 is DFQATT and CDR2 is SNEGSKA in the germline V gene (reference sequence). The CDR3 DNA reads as TGCAGTGCTATTCCCATGTCGGCGGGTGGCTACACCTTC. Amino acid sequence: CSAIPMSAGGYTF.

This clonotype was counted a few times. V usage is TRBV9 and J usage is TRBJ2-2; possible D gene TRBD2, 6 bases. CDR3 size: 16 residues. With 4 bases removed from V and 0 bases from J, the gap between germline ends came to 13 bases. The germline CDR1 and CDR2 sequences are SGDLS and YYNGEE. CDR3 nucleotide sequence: TGTGCCAGCAGCTCCTTGGGACTGGCGAACACCGGGGAGCTGTTTTTT. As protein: CASSSLGLANTGELFF.

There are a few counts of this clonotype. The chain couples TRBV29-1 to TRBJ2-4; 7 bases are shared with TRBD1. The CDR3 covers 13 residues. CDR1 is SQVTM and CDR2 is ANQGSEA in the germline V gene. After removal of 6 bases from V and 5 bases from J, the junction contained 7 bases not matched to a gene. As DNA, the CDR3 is TGCAGCGTAGATAGGGACAGTCAAAACATTCAGTACTTC. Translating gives CSVDRDSQNIQYF.

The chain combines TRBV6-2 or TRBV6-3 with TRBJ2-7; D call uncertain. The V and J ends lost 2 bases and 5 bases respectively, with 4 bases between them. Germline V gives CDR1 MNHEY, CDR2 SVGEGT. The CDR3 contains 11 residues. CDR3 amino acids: CASSYRNEQYF. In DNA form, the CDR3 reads TGTGCCAGCAGTTACAGGAACGAGCAGTACTTC.

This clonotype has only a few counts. This CDR3 reads CATRPGKNEQFF. The DNA of the CDR3 is TGTGCCACCAGACCGGGGAAAAATGAGCAGTTCTTC. The chain carries TRBV2 and TRBJ2-1; D perhaps matches TRBD2 (5 bases). Trimming left V 10 bases short and J 7 bases short, with 14 bases between. CDR3 size: 12 residues. CDR1 is SNHLY and CDR2 is FYNNEI in the germline V gene.